The 29 T cell receptor beta chains below all came from one sample that was sequenced in a study of blood T cell repertoires in COVID-19. This table comes from immunoSEQ multiplex PCR, and its TCRdb copy is limited to in-frame clones, with some not included. Seen here are approximately 130,000 clones, around 78% observed once, and the top ten hold 9.5% to 14%. Sequencing input: peripheral blood. Receptors were obtained from a human donor in a cohort sampled during active COVID-19.

CDR3 in amino acids: CASSLDPSSYGYTF. The CDR3 nucleotides are TGTGCCAGCAGCTTAGACCCTAGCTCCTATGGCTACACCTTC. This chain links TRBV7-6 with TRBJ1-2; D remains ambiguous. V lost 1 base to trimming and J lost 4 bases, with 10 bases between them. CDR1 and CDR2 from the germline V gene are SGHVS and FNYEAQ. This CDR3 spans 14 amino acids.

The rearrangement links TRBV20-1 to TRBJ1-5; D is perhaps TRBD1 (6 bases). V was pared by 3 bases and J by 0 bases, with 15 bases between. Germline lookup yields CDR1 DFQATT and CDR2 SNEGSKA (reference sequence). The CDR3 length is 16 residues. Here the CDR3 DNA reads TGCAGTGCTAGTGGGCAGGGGAAGCGTAGCAATCAGCCCCAGCATTTT. Protein sequence: CSASGQGKRSNQPQHF.

V gene TRBV7-9 combines with J gene TRBJ2-3, with 11 bases aligning to TRBD1. The germline V gene has CDR1 SEHNR and CDR2 FQNEAQ (reference sequence). The CDR3 extends over 15 amino acids. V was pared by 6 bases and J by 3 bases, with 5 bases of the junction left unmatched. The CDR3, as DNA: TGTGCCAGCAGTCCGGGACAGGGGGTTACAGATACGCAGTATTTT. Translated, it gives CASSPGQGVTDTQYF.

This clone was found once. The chain employs TRBV30 and TRBJ2-2; TRBD1 matches 7 bases. The CDR3 consists of 13 residues. Germline CDR1 reads GTSNPN; CDR2 reads SVGIG (reference sequence). V was clipped by 1 base and J by 7 bases; unmatched bases: 3. In DNA form, the CDR3 reads TGTGCCTGGAGTGGAACAGGGGTCGGGGAGCTGTTTTTT. This translates into CAWSGTGVGELFF.

CDR3 residues: CASSQAGAGGLETQYF. The CDR3 DNA follows: TGCGCCAGCAGCCAAGCCGGGGCGGGGGGGCTGGAGACCCAGTACTTC. The gene calls are TRBV4-1 and TRBJ2-5; 9 nucleotides match TRBD2. V was pared by 1 base and J by 5 bases, with 8 bases of the junction left unmatched. The CDR3 length is 16 residues. Germline loops: CDR1 MGHRA, CDR2 YSYEKL.

This clone was seen more than once but under ten times. The CDR3: CASSLFSGGGTGELFF. The CDR3 region has the DNA TGTGCCAGCAGCCTGTTTAGCGGGGGGGGCACCGGGGAGCTGTTTTTT. V is TRBV5-6 and J is TRBJ2-2; 11 bases map to TRBD2. CDR1 and CDR2 (germline): SGHDT, YYEEEE. Trimming took 4 bases from V and 4 from J; bases not matched to a gene: 6. There are 16 residues in the CDR3.

This clone was recorded once. The chain has TRBV5-1 and TRBJ1-4, with 7 bases fitting TRBD1. The CDR3 runs to 16 residues. Losses at the gene ends were 4 bases for V and 3 bases for J; bases not matched to a gene: 9. CDR1 and CDR2 (germline): SGHRS, YFSETQ. CDR3 in amino acids: CASSPATGTANEKLFF. Written as DNA, the CDR3 is TGCGCCAGCAGCCCGGCTACAGGGACAGCTAATGAAAAACTGTTTTTT.

CDR3 in amino acids: CASGGQRPPYEQYF. The CDR3 DNA is TGTGCCAGCGGCGGACAGCGACCCCCCTACGAGCAGTACTTC. The chain employs TRBV28 and TRBJ2-7; tentative D call: TRBD1 (6 bases). Trimming stripped 8 bases from V and 2 bases from J, with 16 bases between. The CDR3 totals 14 residues. Germline lookup yields CDR1 MDHEN and CDR2 SYDVKM.

This chain links TRBV10-1 with TRBJ2-3, with 10 bases fitting TRBD1. Losses at the gene ends were 6 bases for V and 5 bases for J; bases not matched to a gene: 8. Germline V gene sequence: CDR1 WNHNN, CDR2 SYGVQD (reference sequence). CDR3 length: 15 amino acids. The CDR3 DNA is TGCGCCAGCAGCGAGGACAGGGGGAGTAGAGATACGCAGTATTTT. Residues: CASSEDRGSRDTQYF.

This chain joins TRBV15 and TRBJ1-5; D gene uncertain. Germline values: CDR1 LNHNV, CDR2 YYDKDF (reference sequence). CDR3 length equals 13 residues. The germline V and J ends were trimmed by 3 bases and 7 bases, with 10 bases remaining between them. CDR3 region: CATSRRAGQPQHF. CDR3 coding DNA: TGTGCCACCAGCAGGCGGGCGGGCCAGCCCCAGCATTTT. Filled out from reference TRBV15 and TRBJ1-5, the complete variable domain reads DAMVIQNPRYQVTQFGKPVTLSCSQTLNHNVMYWYQQKSSQAPKLLFHYYDKDFNNEADTPDNFQSRRPNTSFCFLDIRSPGLGDTAMYLCATSRRAGQPQHFGDGTRLSIL.

This clone was found a few times. The chain uses TRBV6-5 and TRBJ2-3; TRBD2 matches 12 bases. Looked up from germline, CDR1 is MNHEY and CDR2 is SVGAGI. Germline trimming cut 10 bases from V and 4 bases from J; bases unmatched to any gene: 6. CDR3 length: 14 residues. CDR3 residues: CATILAGGADTQYF. CDR3 in DNA: TGTGCCACCATACTAGCGGGGGGCGCAGATACGCAGTATTTT.

The chain links TRBV6-5 to TRBJ2-6; D call uncertain. The CDR3 spans 15 residues. CDR1 is MNHEY, CDR2 SVGAGI, per germline. V lost 6 bases and J lost 0, with 9 bases in between. The CDR3 reads CASRSGGSGANVLTF. The DNA for the CDR3 is TGTGCCAGCAGGTCCGGCGGCTCTGGGGCCAACGTCCTGACTTTC.

The chain carries TRBV4-2 and TRBJ2-6; 7 bases fit TRBD1. The V gene end was trimmed by 1 base and the J gene end by 2 bases; junction bases not matched to a gene: 2. CDR1 and CDR2 from the germline V gene are LGHNA and YNFKEQ. The CDR3 has 16 amino acids. Here the CDR3 DNA reads TGTGCCAGCAGCCAAGTTCAGGGGGCTGGGGCCAACGTCCTGACTTTC. It translates to CASSQVQGAGANVLTF.

The V call is TRBV5-4, the J call TRBJ2-5; perhaps TRBD2 as D (5 bases). The germline gives CDR1 SGHNT, CDR2 YYREEE (reference sequence). The CDR3 sequence is 15 residues long. The V end was cut by 5 bases, the J end by 5 bases, with 19 bases between. CDR3 sequence (DNA): TGTGCCAGCAGTCGTACTAGAGGGCCAATTGAGACCCAGTACTTC. It translates to CASSRTRGPIETQYF.

This clone was seen once. The chain combines TRBV6-5 with TRBJ1-1; 9 nucleotides line up with TRBD1. CDR3 length: 14 residues. The V segment lost 6 bases and the J segment 1 base; nucleotides outside the gene matches: 3. From germline, CDR1 is MNHEY and CDR2 SVGAGI. CDR3 sequence reads: CASRPDRGNTEAFF. Written as DNA, the CDR3 is TGTGCCAGCAGACCGGACAGGGGGAACACTGAAGCTTTCTTT.

CDR3 loop: CASSIQGNQPQHF. The CDR3 coding sequence is TGTGCCAGCAGCATACAGGGGAATCAGCCCCAGCATTTT. This chain joins TRBV7-2 and TRBJ1-5; 7 bases are shared with TRBD1. This CDR3 is 13 amino acids long. Trimming cost V 5 bases and J 4 bases; bases outside gene matches: 2. CDR1 is SGHTA, CDR2 FQGNSA, per germline. Supplemented by reference TRBV7-2 and TRBJ1-5, the full variable domain reads GAGVSQSPSNKVTEKGKDVELRCDPISGHTALYWYRQSLGQGLEFLIYFQGNSAPDKSGLPSDRFSAERTGGSVSTLTIQRTQQEDSAVYLCASSIQGNQPQHFGDGTRLSIL.

The CDR3 nucleotides read TGTGCCAGCAGTGAAGCGCTTATACTAGCGGGGGGGATGAGGAACGAGCAGTACTTC. Translated, it gives CASSEALILAGGMRNEQYF. The V gene is TRBV6-1, the J gene TRBJ2-7, with TRBD2 matching over 13 bases. Per the germline V gene, CDR1 is MNHNS and CDR2 is SASEGT. Trimming cost V 0 bases and J 5 bases; bases outside gene matches: 13. CDR3 length: 19 amino acids.

V gene TRBV24-1 combines with J gene TRBJ2-1; D unclear. The CDR3 is 14 residues long. The germline V gene encodes CDR1 KGHDR and CDR2 SFDVKD. The V end was cut by 5 bases, the J end by 8 bases, with 15 bases between. CDR3 sequence: CATSAHLDVDEQFF. CDR3 in DNA: TGTGCCACCAGTGCCCATTTAGATGTCGATGAGCAGTTCTTC.

The rearrangement uses TRBV5-6 and TRBJ2-7; TRBD1 might be the D (6 bases). Germline V lookup: CDR1 SGHDT, CDR2 YYEEEE. V was shortened by 0 bases and J by 3 bases, with 13 bases between the two germline ends. CDR3 length: 15 amino acids. CDR3 sequence (DNA): TGTGCCAGCAGCTTGGTTCACGAGGGGGTCTACGAGCAGTACTTC. It translates to CASSLVHEGVYEQYF.

This clone was counted between two and nine times. The chain is built from TRBV7-6 and TRBJ1-1; 9 bases align to TRBD1. Germline V CDR1 and CDR2: SGHVS, FNYEAQ. The CDR3 sequence is 17 residues long. Germline trimming cut 5 bases from V and 1 base from J; bases unmatched to any gene: 11. CDR3 residues: CASSPVPGQGSNTEAFF. The CDR3 bases are TGTGCCAGCAGCCCCGTCCCGGGACAGGGTTCGAACACTGAAGCTTTCTTT.

This chain joins TRBV5-8 and TRBJ1-5, with TRBD1 matching 8 bases. The length of the CDR3 is 13 residues. From germline, CDR1 is SGHTS and CDR2 YDEGEE. V shed 4 bases, J shed 9 bases, and the junction held 6 bases outside the gene matches. This chain's CDR3 is CASSRDRQTPQHF. In DNA form, the CDR3 reads TGTGCCAGCAGCCGGGACAGGCAGACGCCCCAGCATTTT. The variable domain in full, completed from reference TRBV5-8 and TRBJ1-5, reads EAGVTQSPTHLIKTRGQQATLRCSPISGHTSVYWYQQALGLGLQFLLWYDEGEERNRGNFPPRFSGRQFPNYSSELNVNALELEDSALYLCASSRDRQTPQHFGDGTRLSIL.

This clone was detected a few times. The chain carries TRBV18 and TRBJ1-4, with D possibly being TRBD1 (6 bases). V lost 4 bases to trimming and J lost 8 bases, with 17 bases between them. The germline V gene encodes CDR1 KGHSH and CDR2 LQKENI. The CDR3 contains 15 residues. CDR3 amino acids: CASSLSQGRNEKLFF. For the CDR3, the DNA is TGTGCCAGCTCACTTTCACAGGGACGGAACGAAAAACTGTTTTTT.

V gene TRBV2 combines with J gene TRBJ2-7; TRBD1 matches at 8 bases. CDR1 is SNHLY, CDR2 FYNNEI, per germline. The CDR3 runs 14 residues. The junction had 6 bases not matched to a gene; V was cut back by 4 bases and J by 4 bases. Written as DNA, the CDR3 is TGTGCCAGCAGTGCAGGGGGCGAGGGATACGAGCAGTACTTC. This translates into CASSAGGEGYEQYF.

The gene calls are TRBV4-2 and TRBJ1-5, with D perhaps TRBD1 (5 bases). The CDR3 runs 14 residues. The V gene's germline CDR1 is LGHNA and CDR2 YNFKEQ. V lost 4 bases and J lost 6, with 13 bases in between. The CDR3 sequence: CASSRGGYPQPQHF. CDR3 bases: TGTGCCAGCAGCCGGGGGGGATATCCTCAGCCCCAGCATTTT.

The chain carries TRBV6-5 and TRBJ2-4, with TRBD2 identical over 9 bases. The CDR3 runs to 15 residues. V was clipped by 6 bases and J by 11 bases; unmatched bases: 14. Germline CDR1 MNHEY, CDR2 SVGAGI. In DNA, the CDR3 is TGTGCCAGCAGCCTCTCGGGATGGCGGGGGGGACTTCAGTACTTC. Translating it yields CASSLSGWRGGLQYF.

The chain has TRBV30 and TRBJ1-6; D is undetermined. This CDR3 comprises 15 residues. V shed 3 bases and J shed 7 bases, with 16 bases lying between them. The germline V gene encodes CDR1 GTSNPN and CDR2 SVGIG (reference sequence). The CDR3 bases are TGTGCCTGGAGCGGAACGGGAAGGAGGAATTCACCCCTCCACTTT. As protein: CAWSGTGRRNSPLHF.

The CDR3 spells CASSLAQRQGVYTF. CDR3 DNA: TGTGCCAGCAGCTTAGCTCAGAGACAGGGAGTCTACACCTTC. The J gene is TRBJ1-2, the V gene TRBV7-2; 7 bases line up with TRBD1. Germline trimming cut 0 bases from V and 10 bases from J; bases unmatched to any gene: 8. Germline CDR1 is SGHTA and CDR2 is FQGNSA. The CDR3 spans 14 residues.

The chain employs TRBV4-1 and TRBJ1-4; D gene ambiguous. CDR1 MGHRA and CDR2 YSYEKL come from the germline V gene. Deletions cut 2 bases from V and 0 bases from J, with 7 bases between. The CDR3 is 15 amino acids. The CDR3, as DNA: TGCGCCAGCAGCCAAAAAGACACAACTAATGAAAAACTGTTTTTT. This translates into CASSQKDTTNEKLFF.

V is TRBV4-2 and J is TRBJ2-1; 7 nucleotides agree with TRBD2. The V gene end was trimmed by 1 base and the J gene end by 5 bases; junction bases not matched to a gene: 5. Germline V CDR1 and CDR2: LGHNA, YNFKEQ. The length of the CDR3 is 15 residues. The CDR3 protein is CASSQGPGLDNEQFF. CDR3 nucleotide sequence: TGTGCCAGCAGCCAAGGGCCTGGACTAGACAATGAGCAGTTCTTC.